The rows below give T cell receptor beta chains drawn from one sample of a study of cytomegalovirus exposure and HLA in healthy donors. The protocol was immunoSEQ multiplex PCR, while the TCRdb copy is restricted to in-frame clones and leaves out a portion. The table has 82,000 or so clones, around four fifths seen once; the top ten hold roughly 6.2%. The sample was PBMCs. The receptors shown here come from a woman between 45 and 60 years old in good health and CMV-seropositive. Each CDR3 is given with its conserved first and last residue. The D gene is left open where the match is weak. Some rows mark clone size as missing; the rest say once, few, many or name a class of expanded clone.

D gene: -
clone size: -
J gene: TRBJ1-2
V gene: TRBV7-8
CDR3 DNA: TGTGCCAGCAGCCTAACAGGGCCGGCTCCATATGGCTACACCTTC
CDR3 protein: CASSLTGPAPYGYTF

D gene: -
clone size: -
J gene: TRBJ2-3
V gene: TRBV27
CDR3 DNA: TGTGCCAGCACCGCACAAGATACGCAGTATTTT
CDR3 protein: CASTAQDTQYF

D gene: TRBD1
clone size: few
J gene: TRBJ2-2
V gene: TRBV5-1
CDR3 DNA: TGCGCCAGCAGCATCGGGACAGTGAGGGGCGGGGAGCTGTTTTTT
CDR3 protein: CASSIGTVRGGELFF

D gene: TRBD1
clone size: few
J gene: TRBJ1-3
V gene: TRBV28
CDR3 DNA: TGTGCCAGCAGTAAGGGACAGGGGTTGACTGGAAACACCATATATTTT
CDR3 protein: CASSKGQGLTGNTIYF

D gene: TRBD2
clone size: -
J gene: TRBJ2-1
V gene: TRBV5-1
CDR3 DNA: TGCGCCAGCAGCTTGCGAGGGAGGGCCCTCGATGAGCAGTTCTTC
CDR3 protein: CASSLRGRALDEQFF

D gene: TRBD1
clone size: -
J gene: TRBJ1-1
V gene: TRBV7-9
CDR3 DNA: TGTGCCAGCAGCTCCTCAGGGGGCACTGAAGCTTTCTTT
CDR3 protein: CASSSSGGTEAFF

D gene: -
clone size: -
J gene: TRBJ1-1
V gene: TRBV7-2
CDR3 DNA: TGTGCCAGCAGCATAGACCGCGCTAGGGCTTTCTTT
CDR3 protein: CASSIDRARAFF

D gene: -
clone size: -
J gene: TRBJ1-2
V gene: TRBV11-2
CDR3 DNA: TGTGCCAGCAGTGATAGCGGCCCCTATGGCTACACCTTC
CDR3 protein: CASSDSGPYGYTF

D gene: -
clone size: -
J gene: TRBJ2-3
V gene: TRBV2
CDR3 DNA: TGTGCCAGCAGGGGGGGATACACAGATACGCAGTATTTT
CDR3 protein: CASRGGYTDTQYF

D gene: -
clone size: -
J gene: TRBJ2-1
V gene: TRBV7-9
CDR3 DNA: TGTGCCAGCAGTGAGGTGGAGCAGTTCTTC
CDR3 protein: CASSEVEQFF

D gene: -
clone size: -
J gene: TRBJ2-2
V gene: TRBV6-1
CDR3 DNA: TGTGCCAGCAGTGTATGGCAGGGTAACACCGGGGAGCTGTTTTTT
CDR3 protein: CASSVWQGNTGELFF

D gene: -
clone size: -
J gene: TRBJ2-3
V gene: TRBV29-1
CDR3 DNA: TGCAGCGTTGACTTCGCAGATACGCAGTATTTT
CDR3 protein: CSVDFADTQYF

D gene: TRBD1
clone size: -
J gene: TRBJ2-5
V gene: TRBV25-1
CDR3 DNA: TGTGCCAGCAGTGATTCCCCCGGGACAGAGGGGGAGACCCAGTACTTC
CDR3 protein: CASSDSPGTEGETQYF

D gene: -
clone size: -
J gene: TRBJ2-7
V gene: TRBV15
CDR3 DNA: TGTGCCACCAGCAGAGGACAGACCTACGAGCAGTACTTC
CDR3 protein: CATSRGQTYEQYF

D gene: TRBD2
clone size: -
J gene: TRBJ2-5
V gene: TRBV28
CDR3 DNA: TGTGCCAGCAGTCGCGCGGGAGGGCATGAGACCCAGTACTTC
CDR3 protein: CASSRAGGHETQYF

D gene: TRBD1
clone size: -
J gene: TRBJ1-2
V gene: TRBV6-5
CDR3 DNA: TGTGCCAGCAGTTTTACAGGGGGAGGCTACACCTTC
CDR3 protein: CASSFTGGGYTF

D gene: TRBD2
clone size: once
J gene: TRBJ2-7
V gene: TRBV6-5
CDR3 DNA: TGTGCCAGCAGTGGACTAGCGGGAGTTAAAGAGCAGTACTTC
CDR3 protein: CASSGLAGVKEQYF

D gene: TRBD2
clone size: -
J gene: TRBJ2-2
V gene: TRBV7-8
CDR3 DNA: TGTGCCAGCGGACTAAATAGGGGACTAGCGGGAGCCAACGGGGAGCTGTTTTTT
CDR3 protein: CASGLNRGLAGANGELFF

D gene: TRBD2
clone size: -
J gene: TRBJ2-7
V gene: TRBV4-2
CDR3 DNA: TGTGCCAGCAGCCGATTAGCGGGAGTCTTTGGCGAGCAGTACTTC
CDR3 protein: CASSRLAGVFGEQYF

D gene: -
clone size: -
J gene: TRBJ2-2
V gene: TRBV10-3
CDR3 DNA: TGTGCCATCGGGGGCGTTACCGGGGAGCTGTTTTTT
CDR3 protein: CAIGGVTGELFF

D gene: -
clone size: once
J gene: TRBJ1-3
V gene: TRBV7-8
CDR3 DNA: TGTGCCAGCAGCTCCCTCAGTCGGGGGGCTGGAAACACCATATATTTT
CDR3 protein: CASSSLSRGAGNTIYF

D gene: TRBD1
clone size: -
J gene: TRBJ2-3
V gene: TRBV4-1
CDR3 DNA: TGCGCCAGCAGCCCAGACAGGGGTGCAGATACGCAGTATTTT
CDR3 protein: CASSPDRGADTQYF

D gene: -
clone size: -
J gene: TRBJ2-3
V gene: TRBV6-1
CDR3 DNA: TGTGCCAGCACCGGGAAGGATACGCAGTATTTT
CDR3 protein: CASTGKDTQYF

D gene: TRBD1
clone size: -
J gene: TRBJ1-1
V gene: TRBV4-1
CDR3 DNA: TGCGCCAGCAGCCAAGGACAGGGGCGTCCCACTGAAGCTTTCTTT
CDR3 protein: CASSQGQGRPTEAFF

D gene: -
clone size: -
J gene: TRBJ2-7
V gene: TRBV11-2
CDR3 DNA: TGTGCCAGCAGCTTAGTCCCTATGCACGAGCAGTACTTC
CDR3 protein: CASSLVPMHEQYF

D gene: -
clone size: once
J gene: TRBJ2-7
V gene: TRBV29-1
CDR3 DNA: TGCAGCGGGAGGACTGTGTACGAGCAGTACTTC
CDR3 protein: CSGRTVYEQYF

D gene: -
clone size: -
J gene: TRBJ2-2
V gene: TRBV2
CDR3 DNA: TGTGCCAGCACTACGGACACCGGGGAGCTGTTTTTT
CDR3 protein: CASTTDTGELFF

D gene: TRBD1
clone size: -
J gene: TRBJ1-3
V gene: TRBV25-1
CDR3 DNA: TGTGCCAGCAGTGAGTCAGGGGGAGGAAACACCATATATTTT
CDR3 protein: CASSESGGGNTIYF

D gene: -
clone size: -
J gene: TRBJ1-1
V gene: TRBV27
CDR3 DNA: TGTGCCAGCAGTTTGGGGGGTCTTAGGACTGAAGCTTTCTTT
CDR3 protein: CASSLGGLRTEAFF

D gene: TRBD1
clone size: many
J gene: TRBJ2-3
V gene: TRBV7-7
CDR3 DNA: TGTGCTAGCAGCATAGGGACAGGGTTGGATACGCAGTATTTT
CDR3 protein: CASSIGTGLDTQYF

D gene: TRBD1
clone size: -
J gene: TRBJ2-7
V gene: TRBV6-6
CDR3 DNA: TGTGCCAGCAGTTACTCGGGACAGGGGAATTCCTACGAGCAGTACTTC
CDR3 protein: CASSYSGQGNSYEQYF

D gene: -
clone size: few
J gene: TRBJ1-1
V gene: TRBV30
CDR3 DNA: TGTGCCTGGCGCTCAGGGGCGGGCACTGAAGCTTTCTTT
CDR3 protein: CAWRSGAGTEAFF

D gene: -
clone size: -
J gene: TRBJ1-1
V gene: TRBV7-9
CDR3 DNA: TGTGCCAGCAGCTCGACAGGGAACACTGAAGCTTTCTTT
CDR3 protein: CASSSTGNTEAFF

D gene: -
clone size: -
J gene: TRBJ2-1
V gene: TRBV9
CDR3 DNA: TGTGCCAGCAGCGTGAACGGGTTCAACAATGAGCAGTTCTTC
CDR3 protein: CASSVNGFNNEQFF

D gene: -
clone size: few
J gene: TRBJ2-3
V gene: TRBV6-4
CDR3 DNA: TGTGCCAGCAGTGACACCTCAGGTTCTAGCACAGATACGCAGTATTTT
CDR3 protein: CASSDTSGSSTDTQYF

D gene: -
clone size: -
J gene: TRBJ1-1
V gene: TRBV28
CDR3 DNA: TGTGCCAGCATACGAGTTCCGAACACTGAAGCTTTCTTT
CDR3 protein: CASIRVPNTEAFF

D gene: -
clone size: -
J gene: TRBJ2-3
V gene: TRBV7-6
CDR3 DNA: TGTGCCAGCAGCTTAAGGGCTAGCATTAGCACAGATACGCAGTATTTT
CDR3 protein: CASSLRASISTDTQYF

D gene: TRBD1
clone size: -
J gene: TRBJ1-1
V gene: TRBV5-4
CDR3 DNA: TGTGCCAGCAGCGTTACCGGGACAGGGGACACTGAAGCTTTCTTT
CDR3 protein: CASSVTGTGDTEAFF

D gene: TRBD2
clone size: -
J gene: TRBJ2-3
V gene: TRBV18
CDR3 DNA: TGTGCCAGCTCTCAGCGGGAGGGCCCAGATACGCAGTATTTT
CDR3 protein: CASSQREGPDTQYF

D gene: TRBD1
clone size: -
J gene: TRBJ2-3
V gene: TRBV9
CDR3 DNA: TGTGCCAGCACCGGGACAGGGATCACAGATACGCAGTATTTT
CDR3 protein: CASTGTGITDTQYF

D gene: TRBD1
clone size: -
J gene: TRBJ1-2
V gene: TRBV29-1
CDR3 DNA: TGCAGCGTGGGACAGAAGACCTATGGCTACACCTTC
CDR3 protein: CSVGQKTYGYTF

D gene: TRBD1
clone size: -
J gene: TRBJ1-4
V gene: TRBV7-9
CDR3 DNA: TGTGCCAGCAGCTCTAGGGGCGGACAGGGATCGGGTGAAAAACTGTTTTTT
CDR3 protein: CASSSRGGQGSGEKLFF

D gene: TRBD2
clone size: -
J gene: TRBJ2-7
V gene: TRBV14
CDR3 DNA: TGTGCCAGCAGCCAAGACCCCCGGGAGGCCTACGAGCAGTACTTC
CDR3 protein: CASSQDPREAYEQYF

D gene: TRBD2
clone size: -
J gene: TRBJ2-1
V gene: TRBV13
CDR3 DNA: TGTGCCAGCAGCCCCCTGGGGGAGGGCTACAATGAGCAGTTCTTC
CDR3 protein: CASSPLGEGYNEQFF

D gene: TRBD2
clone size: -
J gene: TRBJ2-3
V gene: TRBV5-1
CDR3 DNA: TGCGCCAGCAGCTTGGGAGCGGGAGTAACAGATACGCAGTATTTT
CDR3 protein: CASSLGAGVTDTQYF